This TCR beta chain stems from a study of CD8 T cells in ankylosing spondylitis. Study conclusions and caveats: The study looked at matched synovial fluid samples from ankylosing spondylitis patients. Disease-linked clones were reported to be significantly enriched there. Ankylosing spondylitis blood seemed to carry a telltale TCR beta motif made of eight or nine highly homologous variants. Disease-linked clones proved CD8+ and comparatively uncommon in peripheral blood. In synovial fluid and blood from reactive arthritis, some motif variants were previously reported.

Quantitative molecular-barcoded 5'-RACE generated the TCR beta libraries. One entry per CDR3 protein, called by TCRdb with MiXCR from the 5' RACE reads. Found here are 100,000 or so distinct CDR3 sequences, roughly 9% of them singletons; the top ten hold around 30%. In this sample, this clonotype turned up many times. Its cognate antigen is unknown. The CDR3 is made up of 17 amino acids. V lost 2 bases and J lost 0, with 17 bases in between. CDR1 and CDR2 from the germline V gene are DFQATT and SNEGSKA (reference sequence). This chain connects TRBV20-1 to TRBJ1-3; D is ambiguous. Sequenced input: blood, either unsorted or a sorted T cell fraction (not recorded which). This TCR came from a male donor with ankylosing spondylitis. CDR3 in DNA: TGCAGTGCTAGAAGTGCCGAGAACCCCAGCTCTGGAAACACCATATATTTT. The encoded protein is CSARSAENPSSGNTIYF.